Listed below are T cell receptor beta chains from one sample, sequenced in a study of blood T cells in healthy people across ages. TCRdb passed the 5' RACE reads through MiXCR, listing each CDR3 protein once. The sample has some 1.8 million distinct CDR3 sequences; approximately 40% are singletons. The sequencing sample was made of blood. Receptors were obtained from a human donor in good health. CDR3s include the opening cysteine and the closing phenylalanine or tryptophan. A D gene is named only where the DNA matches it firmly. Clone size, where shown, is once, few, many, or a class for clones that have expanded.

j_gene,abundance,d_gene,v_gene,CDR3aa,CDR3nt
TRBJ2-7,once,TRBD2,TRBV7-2,CASSLRTSGEVTQYF,TGTGCCAGTAGCCTTCGGACTAGCGGGGAAGTAACCCAGTACTTC
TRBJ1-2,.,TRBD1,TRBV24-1,CAASDPTGKQGYTF,TGTGCCGCCAGTGATCCGACAGGGAAACAAGGCTACACCTTC
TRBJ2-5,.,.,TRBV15,CATSRGSETQYF,TGTGCCACCAGCAGAGGCTCGGAGACCCAGTACTTC
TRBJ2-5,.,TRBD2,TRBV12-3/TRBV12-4,CASSWGLAGRIQETQYF,TGTGCCAGCAGTTGGGGACTAGCGGGGAGAATTCAAGAGACCCAGTACTTC
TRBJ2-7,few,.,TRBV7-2,CASSLETVTVSSYEQYF,TGTGCCAGCAGCTTAGAGACTGTCACAGTTAGCTCCTACGAGCAGTACTTC
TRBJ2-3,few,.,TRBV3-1,CASSQDVPGSDTQYF,TGTGCCAGCAGCCAAGATGTCCCAGGTTCCGATACGCAGTATTTT
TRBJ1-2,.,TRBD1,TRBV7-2,CASSSLGQGAHGYTF,TGTGCCAGCAGCTCCCTCGGGCAGGGGGCGCATGGCTACACCTTC
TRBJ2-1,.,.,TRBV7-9,CASGLGPRRDEQFF,TGTGCCAGCGGCTTAGGACCACGCAGGGATGAGCAGTTCTTC
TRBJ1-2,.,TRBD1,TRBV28,CASSSTGQGALGYTF,TGTGCCAGCAGTTCAACAGGACAGGGGGCGCTGGGCTACACCTTC
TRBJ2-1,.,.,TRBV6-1,CASSAGGSNNGQFF,TGTGCCAGCAGTGCCGGCGGTAGCAACAATGGGCAGTTCTTC